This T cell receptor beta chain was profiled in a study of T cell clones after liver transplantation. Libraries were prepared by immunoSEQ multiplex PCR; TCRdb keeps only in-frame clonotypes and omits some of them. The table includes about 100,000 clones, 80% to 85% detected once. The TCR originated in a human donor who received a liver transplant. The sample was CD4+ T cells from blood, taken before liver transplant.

CDR3 sequence reads: CASSLEGLGANVLTF. The CDR3 bases are TGCGCCAGCAGCTTGGAGGGCCTTGGGGCCAACGTCCTGACTTTC. This rearrangement joins TRBV5-1 to TRBJ2-6; unclear D gene. Trimming took off 0 bases at V and 3 bases at J, with 7 bases between the two ends. The CDR3 spans 15 residues. Looked up from germline, CDR1 is SGHRS and CDR2 is YFSETQ. Full variable domain (remainder filled in from reference TRBV5-1 and TRBJ2-6): KAGVTQTPRYLIKTRGQQVTLSCSPISGHRSVSWYQQTPGQGLQFLFEYFSETQRNKGNFPGRFSGRQFSNSRSEMNVSTLELGDSALYLCASSLEGLGANVLTFGAGSRLTVL.